Below are 31 T cell receptor beta chains sequenced from a single sample in a study of CD8+CD57+ T cells in acquired aplastic anemia (dated by TCRdb to 2017 to 2018). Flow cytometry had shown CD8+CD57+ cell expansion in the patients selected for sequencing. Sequencing was carried out with an Illumina HiSeq 2000. Genomic DNA served as template for TCR beta VDJ combination and CDR3 sequence profiling. The public sequencing data were trimmed at Q25 with fastp and processed into clonotypes with MiXCR by TCRdb, which kept only in-frame beta chains. For every CDR3 protein sequence, its rows merge into one entry that carries the most common genes and DNA. Across this sample there are 260,000 or so distinct CDR3 sequences, with around half seen only once. 7.8% of the sample belongs to the ten largest clones. Sample: sorted CD4+, CD8+, or CD8+CD57+ T cells (not recorded which) from PBMCs. The receptors derive from a human donor with aplastic anemia.

This clonotype has at least ten counts. The DNA for the CDR3 is TGTGCCAGCAGCAGAACAGGGGGCAGTGAAGCTTTCTTT. Residues: CASSRTGGSEAFF. V usage is TRBV7-6 and J usage is TRBJ1-1, with 9 nucleotides matching TRBD1. In germline, CDR1 is SGHVS, CDR2 FNYEAQ. CDR3 length: 13 amino acids. Unmatched junction bases numbered 5, after V lost 5 bases and J lost 7 bases.

The genes are TRBV7-6 and TRBJ2-5; tentatively, D is TRBD2 (6 bases). The CDR3 is made up of 18 amino acids. V was trimmed by 4 bases and J by 5 bases, leaving 26 bases between them. Germline V gene data show CDR1 as SGHVS and CDR2 as FNYEAQ. CDR3 region: CASSCSYPVGGGEETQYF. CDR3 DNA: TGTGCCAGCAGCTGTAGCTACCCAGTGGGGGGAGGAGAGGAGACCCAGTACTTC.

This clonotype has ten or more counts. The rearrangement uses TRBV19 and TRBJ1-5; tentative D call: TRBD1 (5 bases). Germline V gene lookup returns CDR1 LNHDA and CDR2 SQIVND (reference sequence). This CDR3 has 14 residues. The CDR3 here is CAGRGVQDNQPQHF. The CDR3 DNA is TGTGCAGGGAGGGGAGTTCAGGACAATCAGCCCCAGCATTTT.

The J gene is TRBJ2-7, the V gene TRBV7-3, with D uncertain. CDR3 length: 13 amino acids. V lost 6 bases and J lost 5, with 14 bases in between. The V gene's germline CDR1 is SGHTA and CDR2 FQGTGA. The CDR3, as DNA: TGTGCCAGCAGTGAATCAGTGCTTGACGAGCAGTACTTC. Translating gives CASSESVLDEQYF.

The rearrangement uses TRBV2 and TRBJ2-7, with no clear D. This CDR3 comprises 14 residues. Germline V CDR1 and CDR2: SNHLY, FYNNEI. V lost 10 bases and J 6 bases, leaving 22 bases between the germline ends. CDR3 sequence reads: CATQDRREKSEQYF. The CDR3 coding sequence is TGTGCCACCCAAGACCGCAGAGAAAAATCCGAGCAGTACTTC. The full variable domain, its missing parts supplied by reference TRBV2 and TRBJ2-7, is EPEVTQTPSHQVTQMGQEVILRCVPISNHLYFYWYRQILGQKVEFLVSFYNNEISEKSEIFDDQFSVERPDGSNFTLKIRSTKLEDSAMYFCATQDRREKSEQYFGPGTRLTVT.

Concerning this clonotype itself: This may be a read error, as it is one base from a much larger clone. The chain links TRBV6-6 to TRBJ2-1; D not certain. The germline CDR1 and CDR2 sequences are MNHNY and SVGAGI (reference sequence). V dropped 6 bases and J dropped 6 bases, with 12 bases sitting between them. This CDR3 region has 13 residues. The CDR3 region is CASSRGWSNEQFF. Written as DNA, the CDR3 is TGTGCCAGCAGCCGTGGCTGGAGCAATGAGCAGTTCTTC.

The rearrangement joins TRBV20-1 to TRBJ2-7, with 10 bases fitting TRBD1. Looked up from germline, CDR1 is DFQATT and CDR2 is SNEGSKA (reference sequence). J was trimmed by 4 bases and V by 6 bases; bases with no gene match: 9. The CDR3 spans 14 residues. CDR3 sequence reads: CSADRDRGDYEQYF. In nucleotides, the CDR3 is TGCAGTGCCGACCGGGACAGGGGAGATTACGAGCAGTACTTC.

V and J are TRBV7-2 and TRBJ1-1, with D possibly TRBD1 on 5 matching bases. The germline gives CDR1 SGHTA, CDR2 FQGNSA. This CDR3 comprises 16 residues. V was cut by 0 bases and J by 5 bases, with 16 bases left in between. In DNA form, the CDR3 reads TGTGCCAGCAGCTTAGCCGGGGGGATGTTCGGGACTGAAGCTTTCTTT. Amino acids: CASSLAGGMFGTEAFF.

With respect to this clonotype: A read error may explain this, as a much larger clone is one base away. The rearrangement links TRBV7-9 to TRBJ1-1, with no clear D. CDR1 is SEHNR and CDR2 is FQNEAQ in the germline V gene (reference sequence). The CDR3 contains 20 residues. The V gene lost 5 bases and the J gene lost 0 bases, with 28 bases spanning the gap. CDR3 bases: TGTGCCAGCAGCCCGCATCATCTAGGCCGGAGAATAGATATGAACACTGAAGCTTTCTTT. The encoded protein is CASSPHHLGRRIDMNTEAFF. Complete variable domain (other parts from reference TRBV7-9 and TRBJ1-1): DTGVSQNPRHKITKRGQNVTFRCDPISEHNRLYWYRQTLGQGPEFLTYFQNEAQLEKSRLLSDRFSAERPKGSFSTLEIQRTEQGDSAMYLCASSPHHLGRRIDMNTEAFFGQGTRLTVV.

The chain employs TRBV7-9 and TRBJ2-1; 8 bases are a match to TRBD1. The CDR3 sequence is 15 residues long. Germline V CDR1 and CDR2: SEHNR, FQNEAQ (reference sequence). The ends lost 4 bases at V and 5 bases at J; junction bases unmatched: 7. The CDR3 loop reads CASSYRGQANNEQFF. Here the CDR3 DNA reads TGTGCCAGCAGCTATAGGGGACAGGCCAACAATGAGCAGTTCTTC.

A word on this clonotype: One end of the junction varies from germline; a read error may be responsible. The chain links TRBV12-3 or TRBV12-4 to TRBJ2-7; D is uncertain. This CDR3 spans 13 amino acids. CDR3 loop: CASSLSTRDELYF. CDR3 sequence (DNA): TGTGCCAGCAGTTTATCCACACGAGACGAGCTGTACTTC.

V is TRBV10-2 and J is TRBJ1-2; no firm D call. The germline V and J ends were trimmed by 2 bases and 6 bases, with 7 bases remaining between them. Germline values: CDR1 WSHSY, CDR2 SAAADI. The CDR3 runs 12 residues. Here the CDR3 reads CASSEQEDGYTF. CDR3 bases: TGCGCCAGCAGTGAGCAGGAGGATGGCTACACCTTC.

The V call is TRBV20-1, the J call TRBJ1-6; 10 nucleotides align to TRBD1. Per the germline V gene, CDR1 is DFQATT and CDR2 is SNEGSKA (reference sequence). This CDR3 comprises 15 residues. Trimming at V came to 0 bases and at J to 11 bases, leaving 7 bases not matched to a gene. The CDR3 region has the DNA TGCAGTGCTAGAGATTCGGGACAGGGGAAACCACCCCTCCACTTT. Translation gives CSARDSGQGKPPLHF.

The chain has TRBV30 and TRBJ2-5; D perhaps matches TRBD1 (6 bases). The CDR3 contains 13 residues. In germline, CDR1 is GTSNPN, CDR2 SVGIG (reference sequence). V lost 3 bases and J lost 3, with 11 bases in between. CDR3 region: CAWRPTGKETQYF. CDR3 nucleotide sequence: TGTGCCTGGAGGCCAACAGGGAAAGAGACCCAGTACTTC. The full variable domain, completed using reference TRBV30 and TRBJ2-5, is SQTIHQWPATLVQPVGSPLSLECTVEGTSNPNLYWYRQAAGRGLQLLFYSVGIGQISSEVPQNLSASRPQDRQFILSSKKLLLSDSGFYLCAWRPTGKETQYFGPGTRLLVL.

This clonotype was recorded many times. The chain recombines TRBV4-1 with TRBJ1-2; the match to TRBD1 covers 10 bases. V gave up 0 bases and J gave up 4 bases; unmatched junction bases: 5. This CDR3 contains 16 residues. The germline V gene has CDR1 MGHRA and CDR2 YSYEKL. CDR3 protein: CASSQDDRGQFYGYTF. As DNA, the CDR3 is TGCGCCAGCAGCCAAGACGACAGGGGGCAGTTCTATGGCTACACCTTC.

This clonotype appeared many times. V is TRBV29-1 and J is TRBJ2-7; tentatively, D is TRBD1 (6 bases). Trimming shortened V by 4 bases and J by 3 bases, and 13 bases separated the two germline ends. In germline, CDR1 is SQVTM, CDR2 ANQGSEA. The CDR3 contains 13 residues. The CDR3 region is CSVGPDRYYEQYF. CDR3 nucleotide sequence: TGCAGCGTTGGTCCGGACAGATACTACGAGCAGTACTTC.

Only a few counts were recorded for this clonotype. The V and J genes are TRBV5-1 and TRBJ1-1; D gene ambiguous. CDR1 is SGHRS, CDR2 YFSETQ, per germline. V was trimmed by 2 bases and J by 0 bases, leaving 14 bases between them. This CDR3 comprises 16 residues. The CDR3 region is CASSFSPRTMNTEAFF. The CDR3 DNA reads as TGCGCCAGCAGCTTCAGCCCCCGCACGATGAACACTGAAGCTTTCTTT.

V usage is TRBV7-9 and J usage is TRBJ2-6; D unresolved. CDR3 length: 16 residues. V was clipped by 5 bases and J by 0 bases, with 11 bases between them. Germline values: CDR1 SEHNR, CDR2 FQNEAQ (reference sequence). The CDR3 nucleotides are TGTGCCAGCAGCCAAGCTTCAGCCTCTGGGGCCAACGTCCTGACTTTC. This encodes CASSQASASGANVLTF.

This clonotype was detected only once. An end of the junction does not agree with germline; a read error may underlie this. The V call is TRBV2, the J call TRBJ2-7; D not certain. CDR1 is SNHLY, CDR2 FYNNEI, per germline. This CDR3 region has 12 residues. CDR3 amino acids: CTSSPLPYEQCF. CDR3 DNA sequence: TGTACCAGCAGCCCCCTCCCCTACGAGCAGTGCTTC.

Ten or more counts support this clonotype. The J gene is TRBJ2-7, the V gene TRBV11-2; possible D gene TRBD2, 5 bases. The CDR3 contains 15 residues. CDR1 SGHAT and CDR2 FQNNGV come from the germline V gene. The ends were cut back, 6 bases at V and 3 bases at J, with 18 bases in the middle. The CDR3 DNA reads as TGTGCCAGCAGTCACAGAGCGGAGTTTCTCTACGAGCAGTACTTC. Translated: CASSHRAEFLYEQYF.

This chain connects TRBV5-6 to TRBJ1-2; D is perhaps TRBD1 (5 bases). The CDR3 has 14 residues. Trimming left V 3 bases short and J 2 bases short, with 11 bases between. Germline CDR1 is SGHDT and CDR2 is YYEEEE. The chain's CDR3 is CASSYTQGNYGYTF. The CDR3 DNA follows: TGTGCCAGCAGCTATACGCAGGGAAACTATGGCTACACCTTC.

V usage is TRBV6-4 and J usage is TRBJ2-6; D is uncertain. Germline CDR1 MRHNA, CDR2 SNTAGT. There are 15 residues in the CDR3. The ends were cut back, 7 bases at V and 0 bases at J, with 10 bases in the middle. CDR3 residues: CASTTHHSGANVLTF. The CDR3 nucleotides are TGTGCCAGCACCACGCACCACTCTGGGGCCAACGTCCTGACTTTC.

As concerns this clonotype: A junction end diverges from the germline sequence, so it may reflect a read error. The V call is TRBV3-1, the J call TRBJ2-5; 9 nucleotides match TRBD2. Per germline, CDR1 LGHDT and CDR2 YNNKEL (reference sequence). The length of the CDR3 is 17 residues. CDR3 residues: CASSVGAGGPGKEIQYF. The CDR3 DNA is TGTGCCAGCAGCGTAGGGGCGGGAGGGCCTGGAAAGGAGATCCAGTACTTC.

Ten or more counts support this clonotype. This chain joins TRBV14 and TRBJ2-1; D gene uncertain. There are 15 residues in the CDR3. Germline CDR1 SGHDN, CDR2 FVKESK. With 5 bases removed from V and 0 bases from J, the gap between germline ends came to 11 bases. The CDR3 DNA reads as TGTGCCAGCAGCTGGTATAGTAGCTCCTACAATGAGCAGTTCTTC. Translated, it gives CASSWYSSSYNEQFF.

This clonotype was counted at least ten times. V is TRBV20-1 and J is TRBJ2-7, with D perhaps TRBD1 or TRBD2 (5 bases each). Per germline, CDR1 DFQATT and CDR2 SNEGSKA (reference sequence). CDR3 size: 12 residues. V lost 1 base, J lost 3 bases, and 7 bases lay in between. CDR3: CSARGGNYEQYF. Written as DNA, the CDR3 is TGCAGTGCTAGAGGGGGGAACTACGAGCAGTACTTC.

In this sample, this clonotype turned up once. The chain combines TRBV24-1 with TRBJ2-3, with D perhaps TRBD1 (5 bases). Between the trimmed V and J ends, which lost 0 bases and 2 bases, there was a span of 11 bases. The CDR3 is 16 amino acids. Germline V gives CDR1 KGHDR, CDR2 SFDVKD. The chain's CDR3 is CATSDLQSGITDTQYF. CDR3 bases: TGTGCCACCAGTGATTTGCAGTCAGGGATCACAGATACGCAGTATTTT.

This clonotype was detected only a few times. The genes are TRBV29-1 and TRBJ2-3, with D maybe TRBD1 (5 bases). The germline V and J ends were trimmed by 3 bases and 4 bases, with 11 bases remaining between them. The CDR3 length is 13 residues. Germline V lookup: CDR1 SQVTM, CDR2 ANQGSEA. The CDR3 DNA reads as TGCAGCGTTGATAGGGGTGGGGCAGATACGCAGTATTTT. Its translation is CSVDRGGADTQYF.

This clonotype was observed a few times. The rearrangement joins TRBV9 to TRBJ1-2; no firm D call. V shed 0 bases and J shed 3 bases, with 9 bases lying between them. This CDR3 contains 14 residues. Germline-derived CDR1 and CDR2 are SGDLS and YYNGEE. The CDR3 DNA reads as TGTGCCAGCAGCGTAGGACGGTTGGACTATGGCTACACCTTC. Its translation is CASSVGRLDYGYTF.

This clonotype was seen a few times. A much larger clone lies one base from this, so it may be a read error. The chain carries TRBV2 and TRBJ1-3, with 8 positions matching TRBD1. The V gene end was trimmed by 5 bases and the J gene end by 0 bases; junction bases not matched to a gene: 15. The CDR3 has 19 amino acids. The germline gives CDR1 SNHLY, CDR2 FYNNEI. The CDR3 coding sequence is TGTGCCAGCAGTTACGTGACGCGACAGGGGCCGAGCTCTGGAAACACCATATATTTT. Translating it yields CASSYVTRQGPSSGNTIYF.

This clonotype was seen repeatedly, ten times or more. The genes are TRBV25-1 and TRBJ1-1; D is ambiguous. Germline V lookup: CDR1 MGHDK, CDR2 SYGVNS. Trimming removed 2 bases at V and 5 bases at J, with 12 bases between. The CDR3 spans 14 residues. CDR3 residues: CASSEMGSPTEAFF. The CDR3 bases are TGTGCCAGCAGTGAAATGGGCTCGCCGACTGAAGCTTTCTTT.

This clonotype was picked up many times. This chain connects TRBV10-3 to TRBJ1-1; no firm D call. This CDR3 region has 15 residues. The V and J ends lost 6 bases and 3 bases respectively, with 17 bases between them. Per germline, CDR1 ENHRY and CDR2 SYGVKD. CDR3 region: CAIRESEPADTEAFF. The CDR3 region has the DNA TGTGCCATCAGGGAAAGCGAACCAGCGGACACTGAAGCTTTCTTT.